This T cell receptor beta chain was observed in a study of T cell responses to AZD1222 COVID-19 vaccine. A remark on this clone: The antigen is unknown.

The data were produced by immunoSEQ multiplex PCR, yet TCRdb's version contains in-frame clones alone and is incomplete. The table records roughly 120,000 clones, roughly nine tenths of them present only once. Looked up from germline, CDR1 is LGHNA and CDR2 is YNFKEQ. CDR3 length equals 15 residues. J gave up 5 bases and V 1 base, and 7 bases lay outside the gene matches. Findings and caveats of the study: Only a handful of AZD1222 recipients, more than five in all, had baseline seropositivity. Nearly half of unique spike-specific TCRs reportedly avoided B.1.351 and B.1.1.7 mutated regions. In a largely white British group with more females than males, clonal diversity was possibly underestimated.

The TCR sequence derives from an adult who received the AZD1222 COVID-19 vaccine. Sequencing used peripheral blood, obtained 28 days after the second AZD1222 dose. The chain carries TRBV4-2 and TRBJ1-2, with 7 bases aligning to TRBD1. CDR3 DNA: TGTGCCAGCAGCCAAGTTGTCAGGGGGATATATGGCTACACCTTC. Amino acids: CASSQVVRGIYGYTF.